This TCR beta chain was captured in a study of blood T cells in healthy people across ages. CDR3 length equals 16 residues. The V and J ends lost 6 bases and 2 bases, in that order; junction bases with no gene match: 6. CDR1 is SGHTA and CDR2 is FQGNSA in the germline V gene. Sample-barcoded 5' priming and a J-beta primer mix drove a second PCR of roughly 7 to 11 cycles. MiXCR, applied by TCRdb to the 5' RACE reads, yields one record per CDR3 protein. The sample has hundreds of thousands of distinct CDR3 sequences, roughly 50% seen once. Study-level findings and limits: Measured against age, TCR beta diversity per million T cells decreased in a roughly linear manner.

This clonotype turned up a few times. Its cognate antigen is unknown. This TCR was recovered from a middle-aged man in good health. The chain links TRBV7-2 to TRBJ2-7; TRBD2 agrees at 14 bases. Sequencing input: blood. CDR3 nucleotides: TGTGCCAGCAGGCCGACTAGCGGGAGGGTTCCCTACGAGCAGTACTTC. It encodes CASRPTSGRVPYEQYF.